This is a list of T cell receptor beta chains from one sample in a study of blood T cell repertoires in COVID-19. Assay: immunoSEQ multiplex PCR; the TCRdb copy retains only in-frame clones and omits some. The sample has 40,000 to 45,000 clones, roughly nine tenths seen once; the top ten hold over 5%. The sequenced sample was peripheral blood. These receptor sequences come from a human donor in a cohort sampled during active COVID-19. CDR3s include the opening cysteine and the closing phenylalanine or tryptophan. Fields, in order: D gene, J gene, V gene, clone size, CDR3 protein, CDR3 DNA. The D gene is left open where the match is weak. Some rows have no size entry. The others give once, few or many, or a class for an expanded clone.

>TRBD1|TRBJ2-5|TRBV28|once
CASSLRQGRETQYF
TGTGCCAGCAGTCTTCGACAGGGCCGGGAGACCCAGTACTTC
>-|TRBJ2-3|TRBV5-4|once
CASSRGHRTDTQYF
TGTGCCAGCAGCAGGGGACATCGCACAGATACGCAGTATTTT
>-|TRBJ2-3|TRBV7-2|-
CASSSGTGFFGDTQYF
-
>-|TRBJ2-5|TRBV12-3/TRBV12-4|-
CASSFRQGETQYF
TGTGCCAGCAGTTTTAGGCAGGGGGAGACCCAGTACTTC
>-|TRBJ1-5|TRBV20-1|-
CSASGRAGNQPQHF
TGCAGTGCTAGTGGCAGGGCCGGCAATCAGCCCCAGCATTTT
>TRBD2|TRBJ2-2|TRBV2|few
CASSNGTSGSRTNTGELFF
TGTGCCAGCAGTAACGGGACTAGCGGGAGTCGTACGAACACCGGGGAGCTGTTTTTT
>TRBD1|TRBJ2-5|TRBV24-1|-
CATSDPDRGQQETQYF
TGTGCCACCAGTGATCCGGACAGGGGGCAACAAGAGACCCAGTACTTC
>TRBD2|TRBJ2-1|TRBV30|-
CAWSSNGGVTSGINEQFF
TGTGCCTGGAGTTCGAATGGGGGAGTGACTAGCGGGATCAATGAGCAGTTCTTC
>-|TRBJ2-7|TRBV15|-
CATGYSDTVLTSYEQYF
TGTGCCACCGGGTACTCGGACACAGTCCTAACGTCCTACGAGCAGTACTTC
>TRBD2|TRBJ2-2|TRBV6-2/TRBV6-3|few
CASSLSGSVTGELFF
TGTGCCAGCAGTTTGAGCGGGAGTGTCACCGGGGAGCTGTTTTTT
>-|TRBJ1-1|TRBV6-5|-
CASGLWGLGTEAFF
TGTGCCAGCGGACTGTGGGGGCTGGGCACTGAAGCTTTCTTT
>-|TRBJ2-7|TRBV4-3|-
CASSQDVERTYEQYF
TGCGCCAGCAGCCAAGATGTAGAGCGGACCTACGAGCAGTACTTC
>-|TRBJ1-5|TRBV5-6|-
CASSYGTVNQPQHF
TGTGCCAGCAGCTATGGGACTGTAAATCAGCCCCAGCATTTT
>TRBD2|TRBJ2-3|TRBV3-1/TRBV3-2|-
CASSQDEGFCGSGTDTQYF
TGTGCCAGCAGCCAAGACGAAGGATTCTGCGGGAGTGGCACAGATACGCAGTATTTT
>TRBD1|TRBJ2-1|TRBV6-2/TRBV6-3|-
CASSGGQSSYNEQFF
TGTGCCAGCAGTGGGGGACAGAGCTCCTACAATGAGCAGTTCTTC
>-|TRBJ1-2|TRBV12-5|once
CASGTDWYGYTF
TGTGCTAGTGGTACCGACTGGTACGGCTACACCTTC
>-|TRBJ2-1|TRBV9|once
CASSSRPPGLTISSYNEQFF
TGTGCCAGCAGCTCACGACCGCCGGGACTCACGATCAGCTCCTACAATGAGCAGTTCTTC
>-|TRBJ2-5|TRBV5-4|-
CASSLNRREPKETQYF
TGTGCCAGCAGCTTGAACCGTCGGGAACCCAAAGAGACCCAGTACTTC
>TRBD1|TRBJ2-3|TRBV7-6|-
CASSSHRDSPFSTDTQYF
TGTGCCAGCAGCTCCCACCGGGACAGCCCTTTTAGCACAGATACGCAGTATTTT
>TRBD2|TRBJ2-3|TRBV5-1|-
CASSPRTSGASTDTQYF
TGCGCCAGCAGCCCACGGACTAGCGGAGCTAGCACAGATACGCAGTATTTT
>TRBD1|TRBJ1-2|TRBV7-2|-
CASSPRTGDGGYTF
TGTGCCAGCAGCCCGCGGACAGGGGATGGGGGCTACACCTTC
>TRBD2|TRBJ2-3|TRBV18|-
CASSPASGGNRDTQYF
TGTGCCAGCTCACCCGCTAGCGGGGGAAACAGAGATACGCAGTATTTT
>-|TRBJ1-5|TRBV7-9|-
CASSFQGRQPQHF
TGTGCCAGCAGCTTTCAGGGAAGACAGCCCCAGCATTTT
>-|TRBJ2-6|TRBV28|-
CASSLTYGANVLTF
TGTGCCAGCAGTTTAACTTATGGGGCCAACGTCCTGACTTTC
>-|TRBJ1-1|TRBV14|-
CASSRIGVNTEAFF
TGTGCCAGCAGTCGGATAGGGGTGAACACTGAAGCTTTCTTT
>-|TRBJ2-7|TRBV5-1|-
CASSLEAGYEQYF
TGCGCCAGCAGCTTGGAGGCAGGCTACGAGCAGTACTTC
>TRBD2|TRBJ2-1|TRBV19|-
CATLIAGSNEQFF
TGTGCCACCTTAATAGCGGGTTCCAATGAGCAGTTCTTC
>-|TRBJ2-7|TRBV7-2|-
CASSLETRSSYEQYF
TGTGCCAGCAGCTTAGAGACTCGGAGCTCCTACGAGCAGTACTTC
>-|TRBJ2-4|TRBV2|once
CASSEKQAPRYF
TGTGCCAGCAGTGAAAAACAGGCCCCTCGGTACTTC
>-|TRBJ1-6|TRBV27|-
CASSLKAGWSNSPLHF
TGTGCCAGCAGTTTAAAGGCAGGGTGGTCAAATTCACCCCTCCACTTT
>TRBD2|TRBJ2-3|TRBV10-3|medium-sized
CAIPGLAGLLFTDTQYF
TGTGCCATCCCGGGACTAGCGGGACTCTTATTCACAGATACGCAGTATTTT
>-|TRBJ2-6|TRBV4-2|-
CASSAPSTYSGANVLTF
TGTGCCAGCAGCGCGCCGTCGACTTACTCTGGGGCCAACGTCCTGACTTTC
>TRBD1|TRBJ2-3|TRBV7-2|-
CASSLVGQGAHDTQYF
TGTGCCAGCAGCTTAGTTGGACAGGGGGCGCACGATACGCAGTATTTT
>-|TRBJ2-7|TRBV11-3|-
CASSLNSGYEQYF
TGTGCCAGCAGCTTAAATTCGGGTTACGAGCAGTACTTC
>-|TRBJ2-3|TRBV6-4|-
CASSAEGEGSDTQYF
TGTGCCAGCAGTGCGGAAGGGGAAGGGTCAGATACGCAGTATTTT
>TRBD1|TRBJ1-6|TRBV5-4|-
CASSLPGQLNSPLHF
TGTGCCAGCAGCTTGCCGGGACAGCTTAATTCACCCCTCCACTTT
>TRBD2|TRBJ2-2|TRBV5-4|-
CASSPILAGVTGELFF
TGTGCCAGCAGCCCGATCTTAGCGGGAGTCACCGGGGAGCTGTTTTTT
>-|TRBJ2-2|TRBV7-2|-
CASSLGADTGELFF
TGTGCCAGCAGCTTAGGGGCAGACACCGGGGAGCTGTTTTTT
>TRBD2|TRBJ2-7|TRBV7-9|-
CASSLSAGLAQYEQYF
TGTGCCAGCAGCCTCTCAGCGGGACTAGCTCAATACGAGCAGTACTTC
>TRBD2|TRBJ2-1|TRBV4-2|once
CASSQELAGYNEQFF
TGTGCCAGCAGCCAAGAACTAGCGGGGTACAATGAGCAGTTCTTC
>-|TRBJ1-2|TRBV2|-
CASSGRIRGRYTF
TGTGCCAGCAGTGGCCGGATCAGGGGCCGATACACCTTC
>-|TRBJ2-5|TRBV4-2|-
CASSQELQGSYLQETQYF
TGTGCCAGCAGCCAAGAATTGCAGGGAAGTTACCTCCAAGAGACCCAGTACTTC
>-|TRBJ2-5|TRBV5-1|-
CASGNGQTQETQYF
TGCGCCAGCGGCAACGGACAGACCCAAGAGACCCAGTACTTC
>TRBD2|TRBJ2-1|TRBV9|-
CASSVGGGYNEQFF
TGTGCCAGCAGCGTAGGCGGGGGTTACAATGAGCAGTTCTTC
>-|TRBJ1-3|TRBV5-4|-
CASSSDGAGNTIYF
TGTGCCAGCAGCTCCGACGGAGCTGGAAACACCATATATTTT
>TRBD1|TRBJ1-6|TRBV6-4|-
CASSDSTGGNSPLHF
TGTGCCAGCAGTGACTCGACAGGGGGCAATTCACCCCTCCACTTT
>TRBD1|TRBJ1-6|TRBV28|-
CASSLPGQGAPNSPLHF
TGTGCCAGCAGTTTACCCGGACAGGGGGCGCCGAATTCACCCCTCCACTTT
>-|TRBJ2-5|TRBV6-2/TRBV6-3|-
CASSRDFQETQYF
TGTGCCAGCAGTAGGGACTTTCAAGAGACCCAGTACTTC
>-|TRBJ2-5|TRBV7-3|-
CASRASKQETQYF
TGTGCCAGCCGCGCTAGTAAGCAAGAGACCCAGTACTTC